This T cell receptor (beta chain) was identified in a study of cytomegalovirus exposure and HLA in healthy donors. V was cut by 1 base and J by 3 bases, with 14 bases left in between. There are 16 residues in the CDR3. CDR1 and CDR2 (germline): SGHDT, YYEEEE. With respect to this clone: Its antigen is unidentified.

Profiled with immunoSEQ multiplex PCR; TCRdb holds only in-frame clones, not every one. The data contain 130,000 to 150,000 clones, about 91% of them singletons. The study, taken as a whole, reports: Researchers counted 164 TCR beta chains as cytomegalovirus-associated.

The material sequenced was PBMCs. This receptor was taken from a man between 18 and 35 years old in good health and CMV-seropositive. This chain uses TRBV5-6 with TRBJ2-1; D unclear. In nucleotides, the CDR3 is TGTGCCAGCAGCTTGTCCGGGTATTTGTTCTACAATGAGCAGTTCTTC. Translating gives CASSLSGYLFYNEQFF.